A selection of T cell receptor beta chains follows, all from one sample in a study of T-cell memory formation after mild COVID-19. MiXCR, run by TCRdb on the 5' RACE reads, gives a single entry per CDR3 protein. The table records 280,000 or so distinct CDR3 sequences, around 17% of them present only once. The sequenced sample was PBMCs or a T cell subset sorted from them (not recorded which). These receptors came from a man younger than 35 who had mild COVID-19 (a few samples of this study predate the infection). Cell type and time point are not known. Both conserved end residues are part of each CDR3. Fields, in order: D gene, V gene, clone size, J gene, CDR3 length, CDR3 protein, CDR3 DNA. A D gene is named only where the DNA matches it firmly. For some rows the clone size is stated as once, few or many, or as a class when expanded; others skip it.

.	TRBV15	.	TRBJ2-5	14	CATSRVRGRETQYF	TGTGCCACCAGCAGAGTCCGGGGGAGAGAGACCCAGTACTTC
.	TRBV3-1	few	TRBJ2-2	17	CASSQGDIRGYAGELFF	TGTGCCAGCAGCCAAGGAGACATTCGCGGGTACGCCGGGGAGCTGTTTTTT
TRBD1	TRBV6-5	.	TRBJ1-1	14	CATSDRASNTEAFF	TGTGCCACGTCGGACAGGGCTTCGAACACTGAAGCTTTCTTT
TRBD1	TRBV12-3/TRBV12-4	many	TRBJ1-3	14	CASSQQGEENTIYF	TGTGCCAGCAGCCAACAGGGGGAGGAAAACACCATATATTTT
.	TRBV5-6	few	TRBJ1-4	15	CASSLGRVWREKLFF	TGTGCCAGCAGCCTGGGACGGGTCTGGCGTGAAAAACTGTTTTTT
.	TRBV11-1	.	TRBJ1-6	14	CASSFRARDSPLHF	TGTGCCAGCAGTTTCCGGGCCCGGGATTCACCCCTCCACTTT
TRBD2	TRBV15	few	TRBJ2-7	15	CATSRGNSGGYEQYF	TGTGCCACCAGCAGGGGGAATAGCGGGGGCTACGAGCAGTACTTC
TRBD2	TRBV4-1	few	TRBJ2-5	13	CASSWTRRETQYF	TGCGCCAGCAGCTGGACTAGAAGAGAGACCCAGTACTTC
.	TRBV15	.	TRBJ1-4	13	CATSRRRDEKLFF	TGTGCCACCAGCAGGAGACGGGACGAAAAACTGTTTTTT
TRBD1	TRBV6-5	.	TRBJ1-2	17	CASSYSGTGADSYGYTF	TGTGCCAGCAGTTACTCGGGGACAGGGGCCGACAGCTATGGCTACACCTTC
TRBD1	TRBV4-2	few	TRBJ1-2	18	CASSQEIVAVQGAAGYTF	TGTGCCAGCAGCCAAGAAATCGTGGCGGTACAGGGGGCCGCCGGCTACACCTTC
.	TRBV4-2	.	TRBJ2-2	16	CASSKVYQSSTGELFF	TGTGCCAGCAGCAAAGTCTACCAATCGAGCACCGGGGAGCTGTTTTTT
.	TRBV7-8	many	TRBJ2-5	14	CASSLAWHQETQYF	TGTGCCAGCAGCTTAGCTTGGCACCAAGAGACCCAGTACTTC
TRBD1	TRBV20-1	.	TRBJ2-1	14	CSASQGAGNNEQFF	TGCAGTGCTAGCCAGGGGGCCGGGAACAATGAGCAGTTCTTC
.	TRBV28	.	TRBJ1-5	15	CASSLLEGIGQPQHF	TGTGCCAGCAGTTTATTGGAGGGCATCGGACAGCCCCAGCATTTT
.	TRBV4-1	few	TRBJ2-3	12	CASSIGMDTQYF	TGCGCCAGCAGCATTGGCATGGATACGCAGTATTTT
.	TRBV4-2	few	TRBJ1-5	15	CASSQGNRANQPQHF	TGTGCCAGCAGCCAGGGTAACAGGGCCAATCAGCCCCAGCATTTT
TRBD1	TRBV7-6	many	TRBJ1-1	13	CASSLRQGTEAFF	TGTGCCAGCAGCTTACGACAGGGCACTGAAGCTTTCTTT
TRBD1	TRBV9	many	TRBJ2-3	15	CASSDRDRLLNTQYF	TGTGCCAGCAGCGACCGGGACAGGCTCCTTAATACGCAGTATTTT
.	TRBV11-2	few	TRBJ1-5	17	CASSLPQDRPMVFPQHF	TGTGCCAGCAGCTTACCACAAGACCGCCCTATGGTTTTTCCCCAGCATTTT
TRBD2	TRBV12-3/TRBV12-4	.	TRBJ2-7	17	CASSETIAGGLSYEQYF	TGTGCCAGCAGCGAGACTATAGCGGGGGGCCTCTCCTACGAGCAGTACTTC
.	TRBV15	few	TRBJ1-5	14	CATSREEINQPQHF	TGTGCCACCAGCAGAGAAGAGATAAATCAGCCCCAGCATTTT
.	TRBV30	few	TRBJ2-2	16	CAWSHGQPWFSGELFF	TGTGCCTGGAGTCATGGACAGCCTTGGTTTTCCGGGGAGCTGTTTTTT
.	TRBV6-2/TRBV6-3	.	TRBJ2-2	14	CASSWSGNTGELFF	TGTGCCAGCAGTTGGTCCGGGAATACCGGGGAGCTGTTTTTT
TRBD2	TRBV7-3	few	TRBJ2-1	15	CASSTTSGGYNEQFF	TGTGCCAGCAGCACCACTAGCGGGGGCTACAATGAGCAGTTCTTC
TRBD2	TRBV5-5	.	TRBJ2-5	16	CASSLLLAGGRETQYF	TGTGCCAGCAGCTTGCTGCTAGCGGGGGGGCGAGAGACCCAGTACTTC
TRBD1	TRBV5-6	few	TRBJ1-4	14	CASSRDRVMKKLFF	TGTGCCAGCAGCCGGGACAGGGTCATGAAAAAACTGTTTTTT
.	TRBV5-1	many	TRBJ1-1	14	CASSSLRGGTEAFF	TGCGCCAGCAGCTCCCTCCGGGGAGGCACTGAAGCTTTCTTT
.	TRBV6-1	.	TRBJ1-4	15	CASTRPRGSNEKLFF	TGTGCCAGCACCCGGCCACGGGGGTCTAATGAAAAACTGTTTTTT
.	TRBV5-1	few	TRBJ2-1	16	CASSLASRSAYNEQFF	TGCGCCAGCAGCTTGGCAAGCAGGAGTGCCTACAATGAGCAGTTCTTC
.	TRBV5-1	many	TRBJ1-5	17	CASSRLPGQLSNQPQHF	TGCGCCAGCAGCCGTCTACCAGGACAGCTTAGCAATCAGCCCCAGCATTTT
.	TRBV27	few	TRBJ1-2	13	CASSPDGLRGYTF	TGTGCCAGCAGTCCGGACGGCTTGAGGGGCTACACCTTC
.	TRBV12-5	few	TRBJ2-7	14	CASGRMGSSYEQYF	TGTGCTAGTGGTCGCATGGGAAGCTCCTACGAGCAGTACTTC
.	TRBV6-1	.	TRBJ1-1	12	CASRAPGTEAFF	TGTGCCAGCAGGGCCCCGGGGACTGAAGCTTTCTTT
TRBD2	TRBV4-3	many	TRBJ2-5	16	CASSQEFAGGPETQYF	TGCGCCAGCAGCCAAGAGTTCGCGGGGGGGCCAGAGACCCAGTACTTC
TRBD2	TRBV2	.	TRBJ2-5	13	CARGPGGQETQYF	TGTGCCCGTGGGCCGGGGGGGCAAGAGACCCAGTACTTC
.	TRBV19	.	TRBJ2-1	17	CASSMWFFSSSYNEQFF	TGTGCCAGTAGTATGTGGTTCTTTTCGAGCTCCTACAATGAGCAGTTCTTC
TRBD2	TRBV5-1	few	TRBJ2-7	17	CASSPWTSGGTGYEQYF	TGCGCCAGCAGCCCCTGGACTAGCGGGGGAACGGGGTACGAGCAGTACTTC
TRBD1	TRBV2	few	TRBJ2-6	15	CAGGQGATGANVLTF	TGTGCCGGCGGACAGGGGGCCACTGGGGCCAACGTCCTGACTTTC
.	TRBV7-2	.	TRBJ1-3	13	CASSPVIGNTIYF	TGTGCCAGCAGCCCCGTCATAGGAAACACCATATATTTT
.	TRBV18	.	TRBJ2-5	13	CASSVSGQETQYF	TGTGCCAGCTCAGTAAGCGGGCAAGAGACCCAGTACTTC
.	TRBV5-1	many	TRBJ1-5	13	CASSLGGDQPQHF	TGCGCCAGCAGCTTGGGTGGAGATCAGCCCCAGCATTTT
.	TRBV15	.	TRBJ2-4	17	CATSRAAGVLAKNIQYF	TGTGCCACCAGCAGAGCGGCCGGGGTACTAGCCAAAAACATTCAGTACTTC
.	TRBV29-1	.	TRBJ1-1	13	CSALWGAGTEAFF	TGCAGCGCCCTGTGGGGGGCGGGCACTGAAGCTTTCTTT
TRBD1	TRBV4-3	many	TRBJ2-1	15	CASSQTGGVGNEQFF	TGCGCCAGCAGCCAGACAGGGGGAGTGGGAAATGAGCAGTTCTTC
.	TRBV5-5	.	TRBJ2-3	15	CASSLGPGGTDTQYF	TGTGCCAGCAGCTTGGGGCCGGGGGGCACAGATACGCAGTATTTT
TRBD1	TRBV4-3	few	TRBJ2-7	15	CASSQEGTGFYEQYF	TGCGCCAGCAGCCAAGAGGGGACAGGATTCTACGAGCAGTACTTC
.	TRBV2	.	TRBJ1-5	14	CASSVGVGYQPQHF	TGTGCCAGCAGTGTGGGGGTCGGATATCAGCCCCAGCATTTT
.	TRBV6-5	few	TRBJ2-2	11	CASLEGGELFF	TGTGCCAGCTTGGAGGGGGGGGAGCTGTTTTTT
.	TRBV28	.	TRBJ2-3	14	CASSLRVGKDTQYF	TGTGCCAGCAGTTTGAGGGTTGGGAAAGATACGCAGTATTTT
.	TRBV15	.	TRBJ2-1	13	CATSRTAANEQFF	TGTGCCACCAGCAGGACAGCCGCCAATGAGCAGTTCTTC